What follows are 7 T cell receptor beta chains derived from one specimen sequenced in a study of cytomegalovirus exposure and HLA in healthy donors. 60 Vbeta and 13 Jbeta primers were used in PCR. Clones were sequenced by immunoSEQ multiplex PCR, and TCRdb holds only the in-frame ones, with some missing. The table lists about 190,000 clones, roughly 80% of them singletons, with about 0.8% in the top ten. Sequenced input: PBMCs. These receptors came from a woman aged 18-30 years in good health and CMV-seronegative.

The V and J genes are TRBV5-1 and TRBJ2-3; tentatively, D is TRBD2 (6 bases). Germline assignment: CDR1 SGHRS and CDR2 YFSETQ. Trimming cost V 0 bases and J 4 bases, with 9 bases left between them. The CDR3 runs 14 residues. Written as DNA, the CDR3 is TGCGCCAGCAGCTTGGTCGGGGGTCCAGATACGCAGTATTTT. Its translation is CASSLVGGPDTQYF.

V usage is TRBV29-1 and J usage is TRBJ2-7; D unresolved. CDR3 size: 12 residues. Trimming took 3 bases from V and 7 from J, leaving 13 bases between them. In germline, CDR1 is SQVTM, CDR2 ANQGSEA. As DNA, the CDR3 is TGCAGCGTTGAGGCAGGAAGTAGGGAGCAGTACTTC. Protein sequence: CSVEAGSREQYF.

The rearrangement joins TRBV27 to TRBJ2-1, with 8 bases matching TRBD2. With 3 bases clipped from V and 9 bases from J, the junction kept 7 bases outside the gene matches. From germline, CDR1 is MNHEY and CDR2 SMNVEV (reference sequence). The CDR3 has 14 amino acids. CDR3 sequence (DNA): TGTGCCAGCAGTTTCTCCGGACTAGCCATTGAGCAGTTCTTC. Its protein product is CASSFSGLAIEQFF.

The rearrangement links TRBV7-6 to TRBJ2-5, with TRBD2 identical over 11 bases. V lost 5 bases and J lost 5; bases outside the gene matches: 7. The CDR3 is 15 residues long. Germline V gives CDR1 SGHVS, CDR2 FNYEAQ. The CDR3 protein is CASSPLAGGPETQYF. DNA for the CDR3: TGTGCCAGCAGCCCTTTAGCGGGGGGGCCGGAGACCCAGTACTTC.

This chain joins TRBV6-5 and TRBJ1-1; D gene ambiguous. In germline, CDR1 is MNHEY, CDR2 SVGAGI. Trimming pared 8 bases from V and 7 bases from J, leaving 8 bases between. The CDR3 is 10 amino acids. This chain's CDR3 is CASDTYEAFF. The CDR3 nucleotides read TGTGCCAGCGACACTTATGAAGCTTTCTTT.

The genes are TRBV6-1 and TRBJ2-3, with D perhaps TRBD1 (5 bases). Germline values: CDR1 MNHNS, CDR2 SASEGT. The CDR3 spans 15 residues. Trimming pared 3 bases from V and 0 bases from J, leaving 10 bases between. In DNA, the CDR3 is TGTGCCAGCAGTGATCGACAGCCTAGCACAGATACGCAGTATTTT. Amino acid sequence: CASSDRQPSTDTQYF.

V and J are TRBV5-1 and TRBJ2-1, with no clear D. The V gene's germline CDR1 is SGHRS and CDR2 YFSETQ. Trimming cost V 0 bases and J 8 bases, with 12 bases left between them. The CDR3 sequence is 14 residues long. The CDR3 loop is CASSLERSADEQFF. The CDR3 nucleotides are TGCGCCAGCAGCTTGGAACGCAGCGCAGATGAGCAGTTCTTC.